The present T cell receptor beta chain was sequenced within a study of blood T cell repertoires in COVID-19. Libraries were prepared by immunoSEQ multiplex PCR; TCRdb keeps only in-frame clonotypes and omits some of them. The sample yields about 240,000 clones, roughly 91% seen once. The CDR3 extends over 12 amino acids. Trimming took 8 bases from V and 7 from J; bases not matched to a gene: 5. The germline gives CDR1 LNHDA, CDR2 SQIVND (reference sequence). The TCR originated in a man aged 25-45 years with COVID-19, enrolled during active disease. The chain is built from TRBV19 and TRBJ2-1; 7 bases are shared with TRBD1. Sequencing was carried out using peripheral blood. CDR3 region: CASSGGKNEQFF. CDR3 DNA sequence: TGTGCCAGTTCAGGGGGTAAGAATGAGCAGTTCTTC. Using reference TRBV19 and TRBJ2-1 for the parts outside the CDR3, the full variable domain is DGGITQSPKYLFRKEGQNVTLSCEQNLNHDAMYWYRQDPGQGLRLIYYSQIVNDFQKGDIAEGYSVSREKKESFPLTVTSAQKNPTAFYLCASSGGKNEQFFGPGTRLTVL.